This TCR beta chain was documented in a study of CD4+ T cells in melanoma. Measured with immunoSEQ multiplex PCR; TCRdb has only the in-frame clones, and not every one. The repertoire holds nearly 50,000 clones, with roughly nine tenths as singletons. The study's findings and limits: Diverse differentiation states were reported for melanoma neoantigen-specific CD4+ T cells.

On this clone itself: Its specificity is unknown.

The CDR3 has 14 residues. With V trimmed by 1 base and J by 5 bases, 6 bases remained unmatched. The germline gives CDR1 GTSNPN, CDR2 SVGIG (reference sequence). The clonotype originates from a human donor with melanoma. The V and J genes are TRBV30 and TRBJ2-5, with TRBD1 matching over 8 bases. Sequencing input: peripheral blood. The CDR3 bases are TGTGCCTGGAGTGGGGACAGGTGGGGGGAGACCCAGTACTTC. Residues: CAWSGDRWGETQYF.